This T cell receptor (beta chain) is from a study of blood T cell repertoires in COVID-19. Clones were sequenced by immunoSEQ multiplex PCR, and TCRdb holds only the in-frame ones, with some missing. The data hold roughly 200,000 clones, with 88% observed a single time. CDR3 size: 15 residues. Trimming took 1 base from V and 5 from J, leaving 15 bases between them. Germline V gene sequence: CDR1 SGDLS, CDR2 YYNGEE. The J gene is TRBJ2-5, the V gene TRBV9, with a possible D match to TRBD1 (7 bases). This receptor was identified in a man between 18 and 29 years old with active or convalescent COVID-19. The sequencing input was peripheral blood. CDR3 sequence reads: CASSVWTGGGETQYF. CDR3 DNA: TGTGCCAGCAGCGTATGGACAGGCGGAGGGGAGACCCAGTACTTC.